The T cell receptor beta chain under discussion was sequenced for a study of T cell repertoires in cytomegalovirus infection. TCRdb passed the reads through MiXCR, listing each CDR3 protein once. This sample has roughly 280,000 distinct CDR3 sequences, with approximately 22% found just once. CDR3 length: 13 residues. The ends lost 4 bases at V and 6 bases at J; junction bases unmatched: 6. Germline CDR1 reads SGHNT; CDR2 reads YYREEE (reference sequence). There are a few counts of this clonotype. Its matching antigen is unknown. The chain recombines TRBV5-4 with TRBJ1-1; 7 nucleotides match TRBD1. This specimen consisted of cultured PBMCs, obtained from culture after CMV antigen stimulation. The origin of this receptor is a human donor in good health (CMV status not recorded). Some clones in this sample may be carry-over from other donors' samples. CDR3 DNA: TGTGCCAGCAGCCCAGGGGGGAGGCCTGAAGCTTTCTTT. Amino acids: CASSPGGRPEAFF.